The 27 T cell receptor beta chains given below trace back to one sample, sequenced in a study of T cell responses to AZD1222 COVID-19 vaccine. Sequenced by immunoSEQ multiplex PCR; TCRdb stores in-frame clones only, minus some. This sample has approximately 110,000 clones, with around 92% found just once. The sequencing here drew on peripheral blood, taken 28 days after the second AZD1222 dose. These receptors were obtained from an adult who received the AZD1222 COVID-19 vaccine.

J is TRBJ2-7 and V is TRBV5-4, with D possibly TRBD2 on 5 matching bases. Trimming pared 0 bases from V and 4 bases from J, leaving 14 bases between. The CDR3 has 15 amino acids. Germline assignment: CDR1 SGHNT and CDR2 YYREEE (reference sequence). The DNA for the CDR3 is TGTGCCAGCAGCTTGGCGGCTAGCTATTTGTACGAGCAGTACTTC. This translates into CASSLAASYLYEQYF.

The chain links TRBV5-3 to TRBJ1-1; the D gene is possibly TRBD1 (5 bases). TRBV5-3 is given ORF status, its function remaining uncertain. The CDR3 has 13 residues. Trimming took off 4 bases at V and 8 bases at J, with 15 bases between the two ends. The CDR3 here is CARSPVGGKEAFF. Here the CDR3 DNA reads TGTGCCAGAAGCCCCGTCGGGGGGAAGGAAGCTTTCTTT.

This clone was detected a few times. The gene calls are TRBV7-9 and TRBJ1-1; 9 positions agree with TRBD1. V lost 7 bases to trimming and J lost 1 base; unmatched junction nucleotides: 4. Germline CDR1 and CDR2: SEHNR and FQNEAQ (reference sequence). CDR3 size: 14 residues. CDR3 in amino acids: CASTSGQGNTEAFF. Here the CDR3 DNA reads TGTGCCAGCACCTCGGGACAGGGGAACACTGAAGCTTTCTTT.

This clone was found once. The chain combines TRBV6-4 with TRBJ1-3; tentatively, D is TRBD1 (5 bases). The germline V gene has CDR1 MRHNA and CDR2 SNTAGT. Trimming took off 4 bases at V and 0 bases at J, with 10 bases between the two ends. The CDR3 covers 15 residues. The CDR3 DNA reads TGTGCCAGCAGTGTGGACACTAGCTCTGGAAACACCATATATTTT. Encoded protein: CASSVDTSSGNTIYF.

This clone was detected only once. As DNA, the CDR3 is TGTGCCAGCAGCTTAAGTGGGCGAGGACTCACCGGGGAGCTGTTTTTT. As protein: CASSLSGRGLTGELFF. The chain recombines TRBV5-6 with TRBJ2-2; tentative D call: TRBD2 (5 bases). Germline V lookup: CDR1 SGHDT, CDR2 YYEEEE. Trimming removed 2 bases at V and 4 bases at J, with 15 bases between. This CDR3 is 16 amino acids long.

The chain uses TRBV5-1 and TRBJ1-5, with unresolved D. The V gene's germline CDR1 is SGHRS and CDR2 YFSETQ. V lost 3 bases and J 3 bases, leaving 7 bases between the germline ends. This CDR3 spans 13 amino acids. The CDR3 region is CASSSDPNQPQHF. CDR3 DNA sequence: TGCGCCAGCAGCTCGGACCCCAATCAGCCCCAGCATTTT.

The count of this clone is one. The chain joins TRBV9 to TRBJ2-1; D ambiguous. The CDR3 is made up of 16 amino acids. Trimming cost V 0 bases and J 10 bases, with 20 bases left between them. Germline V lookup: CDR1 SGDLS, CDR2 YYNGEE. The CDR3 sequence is CASSVASSNLGREQFF. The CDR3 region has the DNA TGTGCCAGCAGCGTAGCTTCGTCAAATTTGGGCCGGGAGCAGTTCTTC.

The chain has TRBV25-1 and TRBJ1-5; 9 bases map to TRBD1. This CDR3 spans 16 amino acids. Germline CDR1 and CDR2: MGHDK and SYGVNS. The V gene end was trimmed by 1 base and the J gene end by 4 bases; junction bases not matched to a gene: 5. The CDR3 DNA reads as TGTGCCAGCAGTGAATCAGGGACAGGGCTTAATCAGCCCCAGCATTTT. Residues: CASSESGTGLNQPQHF.

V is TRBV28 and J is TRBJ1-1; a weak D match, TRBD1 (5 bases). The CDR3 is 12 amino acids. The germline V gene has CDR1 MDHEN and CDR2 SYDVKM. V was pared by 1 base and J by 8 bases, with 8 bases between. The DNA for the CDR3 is TGTGCCAGCAGTTTATTGGGGGTAGAAGCTTTCTTT. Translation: CASSLLGVEAFF.

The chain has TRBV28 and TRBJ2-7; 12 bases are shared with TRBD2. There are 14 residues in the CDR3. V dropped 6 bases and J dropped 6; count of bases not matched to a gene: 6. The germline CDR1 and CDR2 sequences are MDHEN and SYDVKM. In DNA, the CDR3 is TGTGCCAGCAGGAACGGACTAGCGGGAAGCGAGCAGTACTTC. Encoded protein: CASRNGLAGSEQYF.

For the CDR3, the DNA is TGTGCCAGCAGGACGCGAGGGAACACTGAAGCTTTCTTT. Protein sequence: CASRTRGNTEAFF. V gene TRBV2 combines with J gene TRBJ1-1, with D unclear. Per germline, CDR1 SNHLY and CDR2 FYNNEI. Trimming removed 6 bases at V and 1 base at J, with 9 bases between. The CDR3 spans 13 residues.

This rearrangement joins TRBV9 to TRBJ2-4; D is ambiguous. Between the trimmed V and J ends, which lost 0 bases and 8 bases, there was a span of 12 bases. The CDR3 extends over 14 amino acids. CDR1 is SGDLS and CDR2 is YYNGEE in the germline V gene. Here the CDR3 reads CASSVAENHDIQYF. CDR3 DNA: TGTGCCAGCAGCGTAGCGGAGAACCATGACATTCAGTACTTC.

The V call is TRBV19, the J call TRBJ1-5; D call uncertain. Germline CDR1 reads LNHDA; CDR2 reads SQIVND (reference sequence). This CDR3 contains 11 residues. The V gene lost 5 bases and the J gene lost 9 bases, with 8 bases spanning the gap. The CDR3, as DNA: TGTGCCAGTAGTGCCGGGTTGCCCCAGCATTTT. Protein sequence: CASSAGLPQHF.

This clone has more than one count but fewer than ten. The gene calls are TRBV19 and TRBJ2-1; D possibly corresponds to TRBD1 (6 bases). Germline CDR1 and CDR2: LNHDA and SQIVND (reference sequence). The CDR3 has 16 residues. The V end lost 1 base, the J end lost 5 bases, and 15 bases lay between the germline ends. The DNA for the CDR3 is TGTGCCAGTAGTATAGGGGGCAGGGGAATTAACAATGAGCAGTTCTTC. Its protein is CASSIGGRGINNEQFF.

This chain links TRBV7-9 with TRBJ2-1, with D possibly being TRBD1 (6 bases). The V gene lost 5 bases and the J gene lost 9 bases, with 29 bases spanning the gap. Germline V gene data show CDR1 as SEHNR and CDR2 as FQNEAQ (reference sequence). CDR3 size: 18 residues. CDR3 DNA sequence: TGTGCCAGCAGCCCCAATGGACCCCGCAGGGGATATCGAACTGAGCAGTTCTTC. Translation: CASSPNGPRRGYRTEQFF.

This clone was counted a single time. This CDR3 is CASSLAGDVDEQYF. The CDR3 DNA reads TGTGCCAGCAGCTTAGCGGGGGACGTGGACGAGCAGTACTTC. The chain recombines TRBV11-3 with TRBJ2-7; D may be TRBD2 (6 bases). The germline V gene encodes CDR1 SGHNT and CDR2 YENEEA. The CDR3 has 14 residues. V lost 1 base, J lost 5 bases, and 12 bases lay in between.

Here the CDR3 DNA reads TGTGCCAGCAGTTTACTTGGGCAGGGAGAGACCCAGTACTTC. Its translation is CASSLLGQGETQYF. This sequence joins TRBV28 and TRBJ2-5, with TRBD1 as a possible D gene (5 bases). The CDR3 contains 14 residues. Germline V CDR1 and CDR2: MDHEN, SYDVKM. Trimming took off 2 bases at V and 4 bases at J, with 11 bases between the two ends.

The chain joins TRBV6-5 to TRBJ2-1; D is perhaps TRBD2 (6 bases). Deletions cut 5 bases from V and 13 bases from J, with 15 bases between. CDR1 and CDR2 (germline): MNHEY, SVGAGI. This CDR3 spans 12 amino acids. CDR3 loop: CASSLLEGLQFF. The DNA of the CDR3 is TGTGCCAGCAGTCTATTAGAGGGACTCCAGTTCTTC.

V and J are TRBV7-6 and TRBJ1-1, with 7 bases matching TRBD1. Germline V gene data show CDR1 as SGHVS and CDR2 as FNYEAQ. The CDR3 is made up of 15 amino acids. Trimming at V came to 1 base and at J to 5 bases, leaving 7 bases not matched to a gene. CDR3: CASSLGRDSGTEAFF. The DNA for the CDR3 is TGTGCCAGCAGCTTAGGCCGGGACAGTGGGACTGAAGCTTTCTTT.

For the CDR3, the DNA is TGTGCCAGCAGCCAAGAAGGTGGTTACAATGAGCAGTTCTTC. As protein: CASSQEGGYNEQFF. The chain links TRBV3-1 (or the pseudogene TRBV3-2) to TRBJ2-1; D gene unclear. Germline CDR1 reads LGHDT; CDR2 reads YNNKEL (reference sequence). The CDR3 has 14 amino acids. Trimming pared 0 bases from V and 4 bases from J, leaving 7 bases between.

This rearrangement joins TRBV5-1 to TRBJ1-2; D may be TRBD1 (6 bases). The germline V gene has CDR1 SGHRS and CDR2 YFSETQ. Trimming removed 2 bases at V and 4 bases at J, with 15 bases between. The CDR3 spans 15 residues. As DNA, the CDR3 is TGCGCCAGCAGCTTATCTGGGGGCAGAGGCTATGGCTACACCTTC. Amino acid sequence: CASSLSGGRGYGYTF. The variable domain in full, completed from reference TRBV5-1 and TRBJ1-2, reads KAGVTQTPRYLIKTRGQQVTLSCSPISGHRSVSWYQQTPGQGLQFLFEYFSETQRNKGNFPGRFSGRQFSNSRSEMNVSTLELGDSALYLCASSLSGGRGYGYTFGSGTRLTVV.

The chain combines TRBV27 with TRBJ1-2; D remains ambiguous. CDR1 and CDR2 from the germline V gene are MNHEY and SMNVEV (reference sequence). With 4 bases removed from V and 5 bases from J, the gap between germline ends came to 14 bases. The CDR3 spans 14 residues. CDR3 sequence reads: CASSYRDAGYGYTF. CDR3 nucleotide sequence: TGTGCCAGCAGTTACCGGGATGCGGGGTATGGCTACACCTTC.

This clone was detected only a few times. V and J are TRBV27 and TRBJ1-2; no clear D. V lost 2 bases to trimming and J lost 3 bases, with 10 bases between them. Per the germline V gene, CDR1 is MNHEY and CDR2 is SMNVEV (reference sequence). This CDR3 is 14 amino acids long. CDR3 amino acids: CASSLKGPDYGYTF. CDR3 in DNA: TGTGCCAGCAGTTTAAAAGGCCCCGACTATGGCTACACCTTC.

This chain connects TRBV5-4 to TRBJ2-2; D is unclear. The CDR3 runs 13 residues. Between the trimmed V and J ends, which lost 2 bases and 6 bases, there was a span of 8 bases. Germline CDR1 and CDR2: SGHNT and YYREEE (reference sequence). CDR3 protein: CASSLTGSGELFF. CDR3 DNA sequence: TGTGCCAGCAGCTTAACTGGGTCCGGGGAGCTGTTTTTT.

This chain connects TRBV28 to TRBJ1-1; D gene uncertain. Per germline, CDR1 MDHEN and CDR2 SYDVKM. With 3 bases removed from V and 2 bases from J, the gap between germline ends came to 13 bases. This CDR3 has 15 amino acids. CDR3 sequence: CASSFGLAANTEAFF. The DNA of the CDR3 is TGTGCCAGCAGTTTTGGCTTGGCAGCTAACACTGAAGCTTTCTTT.

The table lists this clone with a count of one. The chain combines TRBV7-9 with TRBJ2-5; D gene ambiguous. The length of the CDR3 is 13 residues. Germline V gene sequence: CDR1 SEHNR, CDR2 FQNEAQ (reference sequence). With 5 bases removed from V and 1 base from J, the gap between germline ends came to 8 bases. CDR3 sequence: CASSHTTQETQYF. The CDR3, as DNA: TGTGCCAGCAGCCATACAACCCAAGAGACCCAGTACTTC.

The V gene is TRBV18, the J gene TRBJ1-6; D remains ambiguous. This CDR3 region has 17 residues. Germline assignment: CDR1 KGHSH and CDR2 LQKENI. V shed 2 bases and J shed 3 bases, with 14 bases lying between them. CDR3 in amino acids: CASSPWGRGNYNSPLHF. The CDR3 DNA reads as TGTGCCAGCTCACCATGGGGAAGAGGGAACTATAATTCACCCCTCCACTTT. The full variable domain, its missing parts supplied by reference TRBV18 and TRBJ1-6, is NAGVMQNPRHLVRRRGQEARLRCSPMKGHSHVYWYRQLPEEGLKFMVYLQKENIIDESGMPKERFSAEFPKEGPSILRIQQVVRGDSAAYFCASSPWGRGNYNSPLHFGNGTRLTVT.